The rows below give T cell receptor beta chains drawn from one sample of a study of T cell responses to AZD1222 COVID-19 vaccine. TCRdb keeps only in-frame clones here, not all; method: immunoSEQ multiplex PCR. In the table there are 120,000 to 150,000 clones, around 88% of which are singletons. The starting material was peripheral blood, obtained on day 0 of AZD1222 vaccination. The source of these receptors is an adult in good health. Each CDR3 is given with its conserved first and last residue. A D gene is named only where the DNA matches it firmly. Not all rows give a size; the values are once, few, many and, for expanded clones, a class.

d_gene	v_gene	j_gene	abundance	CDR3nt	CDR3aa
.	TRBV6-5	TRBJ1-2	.	TGTGCCAGCAGTTTGTCAGGGCAAGGGGGCTACACCTTC	CASSLSGQGGYTF
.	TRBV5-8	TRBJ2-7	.	TGTGCCAGCAGCTTGACTCGTGCCGGGACCCTTTCCTACGAGCAGTACTTC	CASSLTRAGTLSYEQYF
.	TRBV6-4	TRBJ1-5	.	TGTGCCAGCAGTGAGCAGGATCCTACCCGCAATCAGCCCCAGCATTTT	CASSEQDPTRNQPQHF
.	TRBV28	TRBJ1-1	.	TGTGCCAGCAGTTTCCCGGCAGGTCCTGAAGCTTTCTTT	CASSFPAGPEAFF
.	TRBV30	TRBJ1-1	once	TGTGCCTGGACCCTGGGCAGGTTGGACACTGAAGCTTTCTTT	CAWTLGRLDTEAFF
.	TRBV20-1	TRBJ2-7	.	TGCAGTGCTAGTTTCTCCTACGAGCAGTACTTC	CSASFSYEQYF
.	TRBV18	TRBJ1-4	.	TGTGCCAGCTCACCACCGGGGATACCTAATGAAAAACTGTTTTTT	CASSPPGIPNEKLFF
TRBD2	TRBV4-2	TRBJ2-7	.	TGTGCCAGCAGCCAACACGGGGGGGGCGGTGCGGAAGAGCAGTACTTC	CASSQHGGGGAEEQYF
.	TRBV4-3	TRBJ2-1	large	TGCGCCAGCAGCCGCATCAGACAGACTTTCAATGAGCAGTTCTTC	CASSRIRQTFNEQFF
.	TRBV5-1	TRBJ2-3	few	TGCGCCAGCAGCTTGGCCACAGATACGCAGTATTTT	CASSLATDTQYF
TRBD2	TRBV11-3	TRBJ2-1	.	TGTGCCAGCAGCCTGGGCCCTGGCGGGAGGTTCTTCAATGAGCAGTTCTTC	CASSLGPGGRFFNEQFF
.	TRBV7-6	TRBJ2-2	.	TGTGCCAGCAGCCGAAGGGGCCCGAACACCGGGGAGCTGTTTTTT	CASSRRGPNTGELFF
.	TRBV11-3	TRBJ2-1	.	TGTGCCAGCAGCTTAGACGCTAATGAGCAGTTCTTC	CASSLDANEQFF
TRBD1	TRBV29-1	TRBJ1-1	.	TGCAGCGCAGGACAGGCGAACACTGAAGCTTTCTTT	CSAGQANTEAFF
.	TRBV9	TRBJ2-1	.	TGTGCCAGCAGCGTAGCCGGAAGATCTGGGGTTAGGACTGAGCAGTTCTTC	CASSVAGRSGVRTEQFF
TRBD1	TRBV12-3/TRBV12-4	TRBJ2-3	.	TGTGCCAGCAGCGCAGGGGGCATAGTGCAGTATTTT	CASSAGGIVQYF
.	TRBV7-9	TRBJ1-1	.	TGTGCCAGCAGCTACGAGGGGGGCACTGAAGCTTTCTTT	CASSYEGGTEAFF
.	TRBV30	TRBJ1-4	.	TGTGCCTGGAGTTTGGGGGCGTTTCGGAATGAAAAACTGTTTTTT	CAWSLGAFRNEKLFF
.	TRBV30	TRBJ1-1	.	TGTGCCTGGAGTGTATCTCTACAGATCTACCTTAAGAACACTGAAGCTTTCTTT	CAWSVSLQIYLKNTEAFF
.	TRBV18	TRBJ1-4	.	TGTGCCAGCTCACCAGGGACACAAACCGAAAAACTGTTTTTT	CASSPGTQTEKLFF
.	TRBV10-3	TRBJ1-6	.	TGTGCCATCAGTGAACTGGGATTTGATTCACCCCTCCACTTT	CAISELGFDSPLHF
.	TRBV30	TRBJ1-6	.	TGTGCCTGGAGTACAGGGCCTAATTCACCCCTCCACTTT	CAWSTGPNSPLHF
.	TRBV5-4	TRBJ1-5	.	TGTGCCAGCAGCTTGGGGGGGGCTATGCAGCCCCAGCATTTT	CASSLGGAMQPQHF
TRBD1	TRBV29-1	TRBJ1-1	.	TGCAGCGTTGAAGGAGACAGGGGGGACACTGAAGCTTTCTTT	CSVEGDRGDTEAFF
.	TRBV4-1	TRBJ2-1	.	TGCGCCAGCCTTTATCCCACGAGTAATGAGCAGTTCTTC	CASLYPTSNEQFF
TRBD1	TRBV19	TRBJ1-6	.	TGTGCCAGTAGTATCAAGACAGGGCCGAATTCACCCCTCCACTTT	CASSIKTGPNSPLHF
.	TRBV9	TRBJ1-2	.	TGTGCCAGCAGCCCGGGACACTATAGCTACACCTTC	CASSPGHYSYTF
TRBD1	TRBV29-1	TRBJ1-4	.	TGCAGCGTCGGATCCCTCCCCGGGACAGTTAATGAAAAACTGTTTTTT	CSVGSLPGTVNEKLFF
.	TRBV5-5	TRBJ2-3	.	TGTGCCAGCACCCGCGGGGATACGAGCACAGATACGCAGTATTTT	CASTRGDTSTDTQYF
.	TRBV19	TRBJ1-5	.	TGTGCCAGACTGATAGGAGGCCAGCCCCAGCATTTT	CARLIGGQPQHF
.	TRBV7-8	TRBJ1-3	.	TGTGCCAGCAGCCGGGGGACGGCCTCTGGAAACACCATATATTTT	CASSRGTASGNTIYF
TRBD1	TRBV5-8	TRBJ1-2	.	TGTGCCAGCAACCAGGGGGGAAAGGGCTACACCTTC	CASNQGGKGYTF
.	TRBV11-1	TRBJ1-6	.	TGTGCCAGCAGCGTCACTCTCCCTCTTAATTCACCCCTCCACTTT	CASSVTLPLNSPLHF
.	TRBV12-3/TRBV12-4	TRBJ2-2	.	TGTGCCAGCAGTTGGATGAACACCGGGGAGCTGTTTTTT	CASSWMNTGELFF
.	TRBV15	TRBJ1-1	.	TGTGCCACCAGCAGAGATATAGGGGGGACTGAAGCTTTCTTT	CATSRDIGGTEAFF
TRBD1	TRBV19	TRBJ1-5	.	TGTGCCAGTAAAGGCAGGGGGATATTGGGCAATCAGCCCCAGCATTTT	CASKGRGILGNQPQHF
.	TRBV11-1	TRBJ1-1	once	TGTGCCAGCAAGCAGGGCACTGAAGCTTTCTTT	CASKQGTEAFF
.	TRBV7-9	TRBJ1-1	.	TGTGCCAGCAGCTTTGTCCCAGATGAAGCTTTCTTT	CASSFVPDEAFF
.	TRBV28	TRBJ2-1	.	TGTGCCAGCAGTTTGAGGGGCGGTGATTACAATGAGCAGTTCTTC	CASSLRGGDYNEQFF
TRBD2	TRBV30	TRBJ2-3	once	TGTGCCTGGAGTGAAAGCGGGGGGAGAACAGATACGCAGTATTTT	CAWSESGGRTDTQYF
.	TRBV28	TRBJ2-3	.	TGTGCCAGCAGTTTTTCAGGGAGCACAGATACGCAGTATTTT	CASSFSGSTDTQYF
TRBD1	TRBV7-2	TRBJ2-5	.	TGTGCCAGCAGCCCGGGACAGGGGAGGGAAGAGACCCAGTACTTC	CASSPGQGREETQYF
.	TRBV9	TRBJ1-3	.	TGTGCCAGCACCTTGACGGGCGACTCTTCTGGAAACACCATATATTTT	CASTLTGDSSGNTIYF
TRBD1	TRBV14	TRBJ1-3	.	TGTGCCAGCACCCACCTCAGACCTTCAGGGGGCCGTACCTATCTTAATGGAAACACCATATATTTT	CASTHLRPSGGRTYLNGNTIYF
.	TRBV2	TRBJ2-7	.	TGTGCCAGCAGGGGCGGGCTGCCCTACGAGCAGTACTTC	CASRGGLPYEQYF
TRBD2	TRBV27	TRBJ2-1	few	TGTGCCAGCAGTACTCCGGGGACTAGCGGGACCAATGAGCAGTTCTTC	CASSTPGTSGTNEQFF
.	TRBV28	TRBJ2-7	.	TGTGCCAGCAGTTCAGGAACCCGGGTCCTCCGAGCGCGCGAGCAGTACTTC	CASSSGTRVLRAREQYF
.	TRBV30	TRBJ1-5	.	TGTGCCTGGAACGGGGGCAATCAGCCCCAGCATTTT	CAWNGGNQPQHF
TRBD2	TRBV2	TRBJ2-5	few	TGTGCCAGCAGACAGACCGGGACTAACCAAGAGACCCAGTACTTC	CASRQTGTNQETQYF
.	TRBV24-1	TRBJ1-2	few	TGTGCCACCAGTGATTTGTGGGGCTACACCTTC	CATSDLWGYTF
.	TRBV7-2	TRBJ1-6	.	TGTGCCAGCAGCTTAAACTCCAACGCACATTCACCCCTCCACTTT	CASSLNSNAHSPLHF
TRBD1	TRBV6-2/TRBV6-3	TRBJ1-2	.	TGTGCCAGCAGTCAGACGTCCCAGGGGGCTGGCTACACCTTC	CASSQTSQGAGYTF
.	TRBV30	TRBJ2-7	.	TGTGCCTGGAGTATCTATTCAGGCTACGAGCAGTACTTC	CAWSIYSGYEQYF
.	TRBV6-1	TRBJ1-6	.	TGTGCCAGCAGTGACATGAGGGCGGAATCACCCCTCCACTTT	CASSDMRAESPLHF
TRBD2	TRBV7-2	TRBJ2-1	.	TGTGCCAGCAGCATTAGCGGGAGAACCTACAATGAGCAGTTCTTC	CASSISGRTYNEQFF
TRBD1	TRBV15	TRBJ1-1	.	TGTGCCACCAGCAAAGGGGGACAGGGGGCCACTGAAGCTTTCTTT	CATSKGGQGATEAFF
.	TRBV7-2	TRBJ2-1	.	TGTGCCAGCAGCTCCCACCGAGGAGGCGTAGGCAATGAGCAGTTCTTC	CASSSHRGGVGNEQFF
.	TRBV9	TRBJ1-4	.	TGTGCCAGCAGCGTAGGGGGGGCTAATGAAAAACTGTTTTTT	CASSVGGANEKLFF
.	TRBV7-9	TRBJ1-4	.	TGTGCCAGCAGCCTGACGGACGGGGGCCAAAATGAAAAACTGTTTTTT	CASSLTDGGQNEKLFF
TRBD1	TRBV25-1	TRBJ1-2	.	TGTGCCAGCAAGGGGGCAGGGTATGGCTACACCTTC	CASKGAGYGYTF